A selection of T cell receptor beta chains follows, all from one sample in a study of blood T cell repertoires in COVID-19. Here immunoSEQ multiplex PCR was the method, and the copy in TCRdb shows in-frame clones only, minus some. In the table there are over 70,000 clones, 82% of which are singletons. The material sequenced was peripheral blood. The receptors here all came from a woman aged 55-69 years with acute or convalescent COVID-19. CDR3s include the opening cysteine and the closing phenylalanine or tryptophan. The D gene is left open where the match is weak. A clone size is listed for some rows: how often the clone was seen (once, few, many), or a class if it is expanded.

TRBJ1-6,NA,TRBV28,NA,14,CASGEVVSNSPLHF,TGTGCCAGCGGAGAGGTAGTAAGTAATTCACCCCTCCACTTT
TRBJ1-4,NA,TRBV3-1/TRBV3-2,NA,14,CASSQGGGREKLFF,TGTGCCAGCAGCCAAGGAGGGGGTAGAGAAAAACTGTTTTTT
TRBJ1-2,NA,TRBV11-2,TRBD1,14,CASSLGTVSYGYTF,TGTGCCAGCAGCTTGGGGACAGTTTCCTATGGCTACACCTTC
TRBJ1-5,NA,TRBV30,NA,13,CAWGDRSNQPQHF,TGTGCCTGGGGCGACAGGAGCAATCAGCCCCAGCATTTT
TRBJ2-5,NA,TRBV4-2,TRBD2,16,CASSQDWTSGQETQYF,TGTGCCAGCAGCCAAGATTGGACTAGCGGACAAGAGACCCAGTACTTC
TRBJ2-5,NA,TRBV5-4,TRBD1,16,CASSSAGGSSRETQYF,TGTGCCAGCAGCTCCGCAGGGGGTAGCAGTCGCGAGACCCAGTACTTC
TRBJ1-3,NA,TRBV9,TRBD1,15,CASSPSGGSGNTIYF,TGTGCCAGCAGCCCCTCAGGGGGCTCTGGAAACACCATATATTTT
TRBJ1-5,NA,TRBV24-1,NA,15,CATSESVSGNQPQHF,TGTGCCACCAGTGAGAGCGTTTCGGGCAATCAGCCCCAGCATTTT
TRBJ2-5,NA,TRBV7-9,NA,15,CASSLARPNQETQYF,TGTGCCAGCAGCTTAGCGCGGCCGAACCAAGAGACCCAGTACTTC
TRBJ2-5,NA,TRBV27,NA,13,CASSLSVRETQYF,TGTGCCAGCAGTTTATCGGTGAGGGAGACCCAGTACTTC
TRBJ1-5,NA,TRBV30,NA,16,CAWSRVPIGGTQPQHF,TGTGCCTGGAGTCGGGTCCCTATTGGAGGTACGCAGCCCCAGCATTTT
TRBJ1-2,once,TRBV6-1,TRBD1,12,CASSEGPGGHTF,TGTGCCAGCAGTGAAGGGCCAGGGGGCCACACCTTC
TRBJ1-1,few,TRBV4-2,NA,17,CASSQASIGVTNTEAFF,TGTGCCAGCAGCCAAGCTTCAATAGGGGTTACGAACACTGAAGCTTTCTTT
TRBJ1-2,NA,TRBV18,NA,15,CASSTSRMLNYGYTF,TGTGCCAGCTCCACCTCGCGGATGTTAAACTATGGCTACACCTTC
TRBJ2-1,NA,TRBV5-8,TRBD2,14,CASSLGLAGNEQFF,TGTGCCAGCAGCTTGGGACTAGCGGGAAATGAGCAGTTCTTC
TRBJ1-5,NA,TRBV3-1/TRBV3-2,NA,14,CASSRGYSNQPQHF,TGTGCCAGCAGCCGAGGGTATAGCAATCAGCCCCAGCATTTT
TRBJ2-5,NA,TRBV2,NA,13,CASNRDLGETQYF,TGTGCCAGCAACCGGGACTTAGGAGAGACCCAGTACTTC
TRBJ2-7,NA,TRBV7-2,TRBD2,15,CASSRVAGGTYEQYF,TGTGCCAGCAGCCGTGTAGCGGGGGGAACCTACGAGCAGTACTTC
TRBJ1-5,NA,TRBV28,TRBD1,15,CASSFGTATNQPQHF,TGTGCCAGCAGCTTCGGGACAGCGACCAATCAGCCCCAGCATTTT
TRBJ2-1,NA,TRBV7-9,NA,15,CASTKSRLANNEQFF,TGTGCCAGCACCAAAAGCCGGCTAGCAAACAATGAGCAGTTCTTC
TRBJ1-5,NA,TRBV12-3/TRBV12-4,NA,12,CASSWATQPQHF,TGTGCCAGCAGTTGGGCGACTCAGCCCCAGCATTTT
TRBJ1-3,few,TRBV7-2,NA,16,CASRTGMGSSGNTIYF,TGTGCCAGCAGAACAGGCATGGGAAGCTCTGGAAACACCATATATTTT
TRBJ1-2,NA,TRBV25-1,TRBD1,13,CASSDDRVGGYTF,TGTGCCAGCAGTGATGACAGGGTCGGCGGCTACACCTTC
TRBJ2-5,NA,TRBV7-3,TRBD2,17,CASSLKLVSGGEETQYF,TGTGCCAGCAGCTTAAAGCTCGTTAGCGGGGGGGAAGAGACCCAGTACTTC
TRBJ1-3,NA,TRBV4-1,NA,16,CASSQDLGVSGNTIYF,TGCGCCAGCAGCCAAGATCTCGGGGTTTCTGGAAACACCATATATTTT
TRBJ2-7,NA,TRBV2,NA,12,CASSELQVVQYF,TGTGCCAGCAGTGAACTACAGGTGGTACAGTACTTC
TRBJ1-4,NA,TRBV19,TRBD1,14,CASSWTGGNEKLFF,TGTGCCAGTAGTTGGACAGGGGGAAATGAAAAACTGTTTTTT
TRBJ2-1,NA,TRBV27,NA,15,CASSFRGASYNEQFF,TGTGCCAGCAGTTTCCGGGGGGCTTCCTACAATGAGCAGTTCTTC
TRBJ2-7,NA,TRBV15,TRBD1,15,CATSRGTGRTYEQYF,TGTGCCACCAGCAGAGGGACAGGGAGAACTTACGAGCAGTACTTC
TRBJ1-1,NA,TRBV7-9,NA,11,CARREITEAFF,TGTGCCAGACGAGAGATCACTGAAGCTTTCTTT
TRBJ2-7,NA,TRBV28,NA,15,CASSFSGARSGEQYF,TGTGCCAGCAGTTTTTCAGGGGCCAGGTCCGGCGAGCAGTACTTC
TRBJ2-5,NA,TRBV2,TRBD2,13,CASISGREETQYF,TGTGCCAGCATTAGCGGGAGGGAAGAGACCCAGTACTTC
TRBJ2-1,NA,TRBV9,NA,15,CASSVESFAANEQFF,TGTGCCAGCAGCGTAGAAAGTTTTGCGGCCAATGAGCAGTTCTTC
TRBJ1-2,NA,TRBV30,NA,13,CAWSVNRDYGYTF,TGTGCCTGGAGTGTAAACAGGGACTATGGCTACACCTTC
TRBJ1-6,NA,TRBV5-1,NA,12,CASSVDGAPLHF,TGCGCCAGCAGCGTGGATGGGGCTCCCCTCCACTTT
TRBJ2-3,few,TRBV6-4,TRBD2,13,CASSDGLVPAGYF,TGTGCCAGCAGTGACGGACTAGTTCCCGCAGGGTATTTT
TRBJ2-3,NA,TRBV3-1/TRBV3-2,TRBD2,17,CASSHLLRSGRADTQYF,TGTGCCAGCAGCCACCTCCTCAGGAGCGGGAGGGCAGATACGCAGTATTTT